Sequencing of this T cell receptor beta chain was carried out in a study of T cells in Graves' hyperthyroidism and ophthalmopathy. Across the study: Initial diagnosis, before any treatment, was when peripheral blood was collected.

As concerns this clonotype: Antigen unknown.

The CDR3 length is 15 residues. Trimming cost V 6 bases and J 3 bases, with 16 bases left between them. Germline lookup yields CDR1 SEHNR and CDR2 FQNEAQ (reference sequence). Amplification targeted TCR beta CDR3 regions from RNA transcripts. With the HTBI primer set, the TCR CDR3 went through a first round of RT-PCR. From the multiplex PCR reads, TCRdb called clonotypes with MiXCR, one entry per CDR3 protein. The sample yields under 400,000 distinct CDR3 sequences, around 17% seen once. Researchers defined stable Graves' hyperthyroidism as no ophthalmopathy progression within 18 months. Study-level points and caveats: Most thyroid clonotypes expanded above 0.001 appeared in blood too. Ophthalmopathy, which appeared later, was predicted by the model a median around 6.5 months before onset.

Sequencing used blood. This receptor was identified in a young man with Graves' hyperthyroidism. The chain joins TRBV7-9 to TRBJ2-3, with D possibly matching TRBD2 (5 bases). The DNA for the CDR3 is TGTGCCAGCAGTACGGAAGTACCGGGGACAGATACGCAGTATTTT. Protein sequence: CASSTEVPGTDTQYF. The entire variable domain, with the rest obtained from reference TRBV7-9 and TRBJ2-3, is as follows: DTGVSQNPRHKITKRGQNVTFRCDPISEHNRLYWYRQTLGQGPEFLTYFQNEAQLEKSRLLSDRFSAERPKGSFSTLEIQRTEQGDSAMYLCASSTEVPGTDTQYFGPGTRLTVL.